Each of the 27 T cell receptor beta chains below was sequenced from the same sample in a study of identical twins. One entry per CDR3 protein results from TCRdb running MiXCR on the 5' RACE reads. The sample lists around 690,000 distinct CDR3 sequences, 20% to 25% occurring once. These records were also assigned to another study, of T cells expressing NK-cell markers.

The sequencing sample was made of PBMCs. Source of these receptors: a woman under 30 in good health.

In its sample, this clonotype was seen a few times. CDR3 region: CASSEDKYYEQYF. The CDR3 DNA sequence: TGTGCCAGCAGTGAGGATAAGTACTACGAGCAGTACTTC. The V and J genes are TRBV6-4 and TRBJ2-7; D call uncertain. The ends were cut back, 3 bases at V and 3 bases at J, with 9 bases in the middle. The germline V gene encodes CDR1 MRHNA and CDR2 SNTAGT. This CDR3 spans 13 amino acids.

Ten or more counts support this clonotype. V usage is TRBV12-3 or TRBV12-4 and J usage is TRBJ2-1; 14 nucleotides agree with TRBD2. Losses at the gene ends were 6 bases for V and 7 bases for J; bases not matched to a gene: 2. The length of the CDR3 is 14 residues. The CDR3 region is CASSGTSGSNEQFF. In nucleotides, the CDR3 is TGTGCCAGCAGCGGGACTAGCGGGAGTAATGAGCAGTTCTTC.

This clonotype was counted a few times. The V call is TRBV29-1, the J call TRBJ1-4; 9 bases agree with TRBD1. The CDR3 is 13 amino acids. Losses at the gene ends were 3 bases for V and 5 bases for J; bases not matched to a gene: 1. Germline V lookup: CDR1 SQVTM, CDR2 ANQGSEA. The CDR3 nucleotides read TGCAGCGTTGACGGGACAGGGAATGAAAAACTGTTTTTT. Amino acid sequence: CSVDGTGNEKLFF.

The chain combines TRBV7-2 with TRBJ2-7; 7 bases agree with TRBD2. Germline V gene data show CDR1 as SGHTA and CDR2 as FQGNSA. This CDR3 contains 17 residues. V lost 5 bases to trimming and J lost 1 base; unmatched junction nucleotides: 14. CDR3 sequence reads: CASSPNRFGGESYEQYF. The CDR3 DNA reads TGTGCCAGCAGCCCGAACCGTTTTGGGGGGGAGTCCTACGAGCAGTACTTC. Full variable domain (outside the CDR3, taken from reference TRBV7-2 and TRBJ2-7): GAGVSQSPSNKVTEKGKDVELRCDPISGHTALYWYRQSLGQGLEFLIYFQGNSAPDKSGLPSDRFSAERTGGSVSTLTIQRTQQEDSAVYLCASSPNRFGGESYEQYFGPGTRLTVT.

On this clonotype itself: A read error may account for a junction end that differs from germline. The J gene is TRBJ2-1, the V gene TRBV29-1; D gene ambiguous. The CDR3 consists of 17 residues. Looked up from germline, CDR1 is SQVTM and CDR2 is ANQGSEA. CDR3 nucleotide sequence: TGCAGCGTTGAAGATCCCAAAGTGATTTGGTCCTTCAATGAGCAGTTCTTC. Protein sequence: CSVEDPKVIWSFNEQFF.

The rearrangement links TRBV5-6 to TRBJ1-6; 10 nucleotides match TRBD1. The V gene's germline CDR1 is SGHDT and CDR2 YYEEEE. J was trimmed by 7 bases and V by 4 bases; bases with no gene match: 5. This CDR3 is 15 amino acids long. CDR3 coding DNA: TGTGCCAGCAGCGTGTGGGACAGGGGAAATTCACCCCTCCACTTT. It translates to CASSVWDRGNSPLHF.

Here the CDR3 DNA reads TGCAGTGCCTGGGACAGGGAGGACCCCTACGAGCAGTACTTC. This encodes CSAWDREDPYEQYF. The V call is TRBV20-1, the J call TRBJ2-7; 9 bases match TRBD1. The V segment lost 6 bases and the J segment 2 bases; nucleotides outside the gene matches: 8. Germline CDR1 DFQATT, CDR2 SNEGSKA (reference sequence). The CDR3 consists of 14 residues.

This clonotype has a count of ten or more. The chain combines TRBV6-1 with TRBJ2-3, with TRBD2 matching over 8 bases. V trimming: 5 bases; J trimming: 4 bases; junction bases outside the gene matches: 5. From germline, CDR1 is MNHNS and CDR2 SASEGT. This CDR3 has 14 residues. DNA of the CDR3: TGTGCCAGCAGTCAAACCGGGGGGGCAGATACGCAGTATTTT. Residues: CASSQTGGADTQYF.

This clonotype was picked up a small number of times. The rearrangement joins TRBV6-1 to TRBJ2-7; D might be TRBD2 (6 bases). The germline CDR1 and CDR2 sequences are MNHNS and SASEGT. CDR3 length equals 14 residues. The ends were cut back, 8 bases at V and 0 bases at J, with 14 bases in the middle. The CDR3 loop reads CASRLGGTSYEQYF. The CDR3, as DNA: TGTGCCAGCCGCCTCGGGGGAACCTCCTACGAGCAGTACTTC.

This clonotype was detected many times. The rearrangement joins TRBV9 to TRBJ2-2, with D possibly matching TRBD2 (5 bases). The CDR3 runs 16 residues. Trimming left V 7 bases short and J 5 bases short, with 21 bases between. Per germline, CDR1 SGDLS and CDR2 YYNGEE. CDR3: CASGERRVGRTGELFF. CDR3 nucleotide sequence: TGTGCCAGCGGCGAGAGGCGGGTGGGAAGAACCGGGGAGCTGTTTTTT.

In its sample, this clonotype was seen many times. The V call is TRBV7-3, the J call TRBJ1-5, with 9 bases aligning to TRBD1. The CDR3 length is 13 residues. V dropped 0 bases and J dropped 14; count of bases not matched to a gene: 5. Germline-derived CDR1 and CDR2 are SGHTA and FQGTGA. For the CDR3, the DNA is TGTGCCAGCAGCTTAACGACCGGGACAGGGAAGCATTTT. This encodes CASSLTTGTGKHF. Drawing the rest from reference TRBV7-3 and TRBJ1-5, the complete variable domain is GAGVSQTPSNKVTEKGKYVELRCDPISGHTALYWYRQSLGQGPEFLIYFQGTGAADDSGLPNDRFFAVRPEGSVSTLKIQRTERGDSAVYLCASSLTTGTGKHFGDGTRLSIL.

In this sample, this clonotype turned up a few times. The chain uses TRBV9 and TRBJ2-2; D unclear. Trimming removed 4 bases from V and 5 bases from J, with 6 bases in between. The CDR3 covers 12 residues. Germline V lookup: CDR1 SGDLS, CDR2 YYNGEE. CDR3 sequence reads: CASSTVTGELFF. Here the CDR3 DNA reads TGTGCCAGCAGCACCGTTACCGGGGAGCTGTTTTTT.

The chain combines TRBV12-3 or TRBV12-4 with TRBJ2-7; D possibly matches TRBD1 or TRBD2 (6 bases each). V shed 1 base and J shed 4 bases, with 11 bases lying between them. The CDR3 has 14 residues. The CDR3 spells CASSLGGAQYEQYF. The CDR3 DNA follows: TGTGCCAGCAGTTTAGGGGGGGCTCAGTACGAGCAGTACTTC.

This sequence joins TRBV11-2 and TRBJ2-4; tentatively, D is TRBD2 (5 bases). Germline CDR1 SGHAT, CDR2 FQNNGV. The V gene lost 10 bases and the J gene lost 0 bases, with 10 bases spanning the gap. The CDR3 sequence is 13 residues long. CDR3 sequence (DNA): TGTGCCACGAGGGCCTTAGCCAAAAACATTCAGTACTTC. Translated: CATRALAKNIQYF.

The V gene is TRBV6-1, the J gene TRBJ2-4; TRBD2 matches 11 bases. V lost 6 bases and J lost 6; bases outside the gene matches: 7. The germline V gene has CDR1 MNHNS and CDR2 SASEGT. The CDR3 runs 15 residues. This CDR3 reads CASRPTGLAANIQYF. The CDR3 coding sequence is TGTGCCAGCAGACCTACGGGACTAGCGGCAAACATTCAGTACTTC.

About this clonotype itself: Germline and junction disagree at one end, which may indicate a read error. The gene calls are TRBV7-7 and TRBJ2-7; D might be TRBD1 or TRBD2, each matching 5 bases. Germline loops: CDR1 SSHAT, CDR2 FNYEAQ (reference sequence). CDR3 size: 15 residues. The CDR3 loop is CASSTRDGNCYEQYF. The CDR3 bases are TGTGCTAGCAGTACCAGGGACGGCAATTGCTACGAGCAGTACTTC.

This clonotype was seen a handful of times. J is TRBJ1-3 and V is TRBV9, with TRBD1 as a possible D gene (5 bases). CDR1 SGDLS and CDR2 YYNGEE come from the germline V gene. Trimming took 0 bases from V and 0 from J, leaving 16 bases between them. The CDR3 extends over 18 amino acids. CDR3 sequence reads: CASSVATPGHHSGNTIYF. CDR3 in DNA: TGTGCCAGCAGCGTAGCTACCCCAGGGCACCACTCTGGAAACACCATATATTTT.

The chain links TRBV6-1 to TRBJ2-1; D is possibly TRBD1 or TRBD2 (6 bases each). CDR1 and CDR2 (germline): MNHNS, SASEGT. The length of the CDR3 is 18 residues. With 6 bases removed from V and 0 bases from J, the gap between germline ends came to 21 bases. The CDR3 region is CASSPGGSRWRSYNEQFF. CDR3 coding DNA: TGTGCCAGCAGCCCCGGGGGCTCGCGCTGGCGCTCCTACAATGAGCAGTTCTTC.

V is TRBV7-8 and J is TRBJ2-1; D unresolved. CDR1 is SGHVS and CDR2 is FQNEAQ in the germline V gene. The CDR3 runs 15 residues. Deletions cut 2 bases from V and 0 bases from J, with 8 bases between. CDR3 region: CASSLRISSYNEQFF. DNA for the CDR3: TGTGCCAGCAGCTTACGAATTAGCTCCTACAATGAGCAGTTCTTC.

This clonotype occurred a few times. The chain's CDR3 is CASRPPGYTGELFF. The CDR3, as DNA: TGTGCCAGCAGGCCTCCAGGGTACACCGGGGAGCTGTTTTTT. The genes are TRBV6-1 and TRBJ2-2; weak D call: TRBD1 (5 bases). This CDR3 comprises 14 residues. V shed 6 bases and J shed 3 bases, with 11 bases lying between them. CDR1 and CDR2 from the germline V gene are MNHNS and SASEGT.

This clonotype showed up just a few times. V usage is TRBV12-3 or TRBV12-4 and J usage is TRBJ2-7; D not resolved. V dropped 4 bases and J dropped 6 bases, with 10 bases sitting between them. The CDR3 consists of 12 residues. Here the CDR3 DNA reads TGTGCCAGCAGTTATGGGTCAATCGAGCAGTACTTC. Its protein is CASSYGSIEQYF.

The chain has TRBV2 and TRBJ2-2; D ambiguous. Looked up from germline, CDR1 is SNHLY and CDR2 is FYNNEI. This CDR3 region has 15 residues. V shed 1 base and J shed 2 bases, with 8 bases lying between them. CDR3 nucleotides: TGTGCCAGCAGTGAAGACCATTCAAACACCGGGGAGCTGTTTTTT. Translated: CASSEDHSNTGELFF.

This clonotype was seen only a few times. The chain carries TRBV29-1 and TRBJ1-2; 8 positions agree with TRBD1. Germline loops: CDR1 SQVTM, CDR2 ANQGSEA. V was clipped by 0 bases and J by 5 bases; unmatched bases: 2. The CDR3 runs 13 residues. DNA of the CDR3: TGCAGCGTTGAAGAGACAGGGGAGTATGGCTACACCTTC. Translation gives CSVEETGEYGYTF.

This clonotype was seen only a few times. The CDR3 here is CASSLAGNSYNEQFF. The CDR3 DNA follows: TGTGCCAGCAGCTTAGCCGGGAATTCCTACAATGAGCAGTTCTTC. This chain uses TRBV7-9 with TRBJ2-1; TRBD2 might be the D (5 bases). V was shortened by 0 bases and J by 1 base, with 7 bases between the two germline ends. In germline, CDR1 is SEHNR, CDR2 FQNEAQ (reference sequence). CDR3 length equals 15 residues.

The chain has TRBV7-9 and TRBJ2-5; tentatively, D is TRBD2 (5 bases). V gave up 6 bases and J gave up 5 bases, with 22 bases separating them. The CDR3 has 16 amino acids. Germline-derived CDR1 and CDR2 are SEHNR and FQNEAQ (reference sequence). DNA for the CDR3: TGTGCCAGCAGTTTTATACAAGCTCGGGGTTTGGAGACCCAGTACTTC. Its protein product is CASSFIQARGLETQYF.

This rearrangement joins TRBV12-3 or TRBV12-4 to TRBJ2-5, with 7 bases that match TRBD2. The V and J ends lost 6 bases and 1 base, in that order; junction bases with no gene match: 2. This CDR3 has 13 amino acids. In nucleotides, the CDR3 is TGTGCCAGCAGAGGGACTACCCAAGAGACCCAGTACTTC. Encoded protein: CASRGTTQETQYF.

There are a few counts of this clonotype. V usage is TRBV5-4 and J usage is TRBJ2-3; the D is unclear. Germline CDR1 SGHNT, CDR2 YYREEE (reference sequence). CDR3 length: 13 amino acids. V lost 4 bases and J 4 bases, leaving 10 bases between the germline ends. CDR3 nucleotide sequence: TGTGCCAGCAGCACCCAATCCCCAGATACGCAGTATTTT. Translating gives CASSTQSPDTQYF.